Given below is one TCR beta chain in context. Its antigen remains unidentified. The data were taken from a study of shared clonotypes between healthy human individuals. Study at large: The plates for each donor numbered three CD4 naive, three CD4 memory, two CD8 naive and one CD8 memory.

The method was immunoSEQ multiplex PCR; TCRdb's version includes in-frame clones alone and lacks a portion of them. The sample holds some 1.5 million clones; about 96% are singletons and the top ten take roughly 1.2%. The CDR3 has 12 residues. The germline V gene encodes CDR1 SQVTM and CDR2 ANQGSEA. The ends were cut back, 7 bases at V and 0 bases at J, with 9 bases in the middle. The study, taken as a whole, reports: What naive subsets generally showed was a larger estimated richness than memory subsets showed. Among non-shared clonotypes, generation probabilities were lower than among those shared by all four donors.

This chain links TRBV29-1 with TRBJ2-5; D might be TRBD1 (6 bases). This clonotype originated in a man aged 25 to 40 in good health. Sequenced input: naive CD4+ T cells sorted from blood. The subset was: CD45RA+ positively selected. Written as DNA, the CDR3 is TGCAGCGCCCGACAGGACCAAGAGACCCAGTACTTC. This gives the protein CSARQDQETQYF.